This T cell receptor (beta chain) was recovered during a study of blood T cell repertoires in COVID-19 (dated by TCRdb to the early 2020s). For the wider study: Collaborator samples came from the United States, Italy and Spain and covered acute and convalescent phases of COVID-19. Where HLA class I and class II types were available, the types were taken from metadata supplied by the sample provider, not from assay-based typing. The samples were drawn from the first 160 participants of the ongoing ImmuneRACE study and from 1,254 subjects provided by 6 global collaborators. The repertoires were released in a freely available public database intended as a resource for research on the immune response to SARS-CoV-2. Nearly every sample came with metadata listing a de-identified subject ID, COVID-19 status, age in years and sex. Subjects who had been exposed to COVID-19, were actively infected with it, or had recovered from it provided the deeply sampled blood TCRbeta repertoires that made up the dataset. The material from the prospective study consisted of cDNA or gDNA derived from T cells, B-cell-depleted T cells, or PBMCs.

Each collaborating institution followed its own protocols to collect whole blood in K2EDTA tubes. For TCRbeta analysis, collaborators shipped samples as frozen whole blood, isolated PBMCs, or DNA extracted from either of those sample types. TCRbeta CDR3 regions were amplified from genomic DNA by means of the immunoSEQ Assay, a bias-controlled multiplex PCR. Under the source paper's analysis protocol: Within the assay, amplification of reference gene primers was used to estimate how many nucleated cells each sample contained. To quantify the absolute abundance of each unique TCRbeta CDR3 rearrangement, sequence reads were collapsed and filtered. For each sample, productive Simpson clonality was calculated by taking the square root of Simpson's diversity index across productive rearrangements. The table was pulled from immuneACCESS by TCRdb, which kept in-frame rearrangements only. Such tables lose some clones; where checked, under half of the loss comes from unresolved V genes, and the rest has no known cause. V and J calls and clone size are as listed in that table; D and trimming were resolved from the DNA. The sample yields nearly 200,000 clones; around 84% were counted once. Jointly, the top ten make up around 21% of the sample.

Beyond this particular receptor, the publication reports: Clinical and demographic metadata were provided uncurated, with the amount varying by source and participant.

Concerning this clone itself: No cognate antigen has been identified for it. Base qualities are not recorded, but no much larger clone differs from it by a single base.

V is cut back by 3 bases and J by 9 bases, with 5 bases in the junction unmatched. CDR1 and CDR2, per the germline V gene, are SGHVS and FNYEAQ. From the cysteine up to the phenylalanine, the CDR3 has a length of 15 residues. The sequence is cut down to CDR3 DNA, 45 bases in frame from base 1. The rearrangement joined TRBV7-6 to TRBJ2-3; 14 central nucleotides agree with TRBD2. Sequences were obtained from peripheral blood. The clonotype comes from a human donor in a cohort sampled during active COVID-19. The base sequence is TGTGCCAGCAGCTTGGGACTAGCGGGAGCGGGGACGCAGTATTTT. Translated, this gives CASSLGLAGAGTQYF.